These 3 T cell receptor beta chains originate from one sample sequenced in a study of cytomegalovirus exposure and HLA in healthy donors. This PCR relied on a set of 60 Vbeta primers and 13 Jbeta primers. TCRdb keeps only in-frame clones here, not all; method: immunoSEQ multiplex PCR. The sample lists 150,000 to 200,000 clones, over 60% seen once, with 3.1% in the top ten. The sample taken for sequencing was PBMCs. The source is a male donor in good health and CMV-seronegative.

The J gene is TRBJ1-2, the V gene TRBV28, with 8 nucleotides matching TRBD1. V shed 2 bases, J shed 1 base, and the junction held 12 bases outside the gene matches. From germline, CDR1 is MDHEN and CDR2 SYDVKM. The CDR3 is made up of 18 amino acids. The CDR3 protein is CASSLLGAGGLVNYGYTF. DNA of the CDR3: TGTGCCAGCAGTTTACTGGGGGCAGGGGGCCTTGTTAACTATGGCTACACCTTC.

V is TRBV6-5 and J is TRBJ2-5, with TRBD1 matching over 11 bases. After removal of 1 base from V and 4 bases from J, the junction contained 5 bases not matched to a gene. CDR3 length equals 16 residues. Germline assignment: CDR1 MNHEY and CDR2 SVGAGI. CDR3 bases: TGTGCCAGCAGTTACTGGACAGGGGGCACGTCAGAGACCCAGTACTTC. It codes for CASSYWTGGTSETQYF.

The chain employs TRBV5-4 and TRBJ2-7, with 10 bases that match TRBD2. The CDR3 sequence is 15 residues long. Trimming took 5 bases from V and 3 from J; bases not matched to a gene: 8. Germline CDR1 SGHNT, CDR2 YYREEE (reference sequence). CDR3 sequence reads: CASRGGTSESYEQYF. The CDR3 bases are TGTGCCAGCAGGGGTGGGACTAGCGAGAGCTACGAGCAGTACTTC.